Below, 19 T cell receptor beta chains from the same sample are listed, as sequenced in a study of T cells in tuberculosis. The data were produced by immunoSEQ multiplex PCR, yet TCRdb's version contains in-frame clones alone and is incomplete. In the table there are more than 35,000 clones, nearly 95% of which are singletons. The sample comprised PBMCs. These receptors were obtained from a donor between 10 and 35 years old with latent tuberculosis or without tuberculosis infection.

This clone has only one observation. V usage is TRBV4-1 and J usage is TRBJ2-5; 8 bases fit TRBD1. V trimming: 1 base; J trimming: 2 bases; junction bases outside the gene matches: 6. Germline lookup yields CDR1 MGHRA and CDR2 YSYEKL. This CDR3 region has 16 residues. The CDR3 region is CASSQGLTGGQETQYF. The CDR3 bases are TGCGCCAGCAGCCAAGGTCTAACAGGGGGGCAAGAGACCCAGTACTTC.

This chain joins TRBV9 and TRBJ1-4; D is ambiguous. The length of the CDR3 is 13 residues. V gave up 4 bases and J gave up 11 bases, with 15 bases separating them. Germline V lookup: CDR1 SGDLS, CDR2 YYNGEE. DNA of the CDR3: TGTGCCAGCAGCCCTCAGACTCGAGGTAAACTGTTTTTT. It encodes CASSPQTRGKLFF.

The rearrangement uses TRBV7-2 and TRBJ2-7, with D unresolved. The V end lost 5 bases, the J end lost 6 bases, and 11 bases lay between the germline ends. This CDR3 region has 12 residues. CDR1 is SGHTA, CDR2 FQGNSA, per germline. CDR3 sequence (DNA): TGTGCCAGCAGCCACGACACGATCGAGCAGTACTTC. As protein: CASSHDTIEQYF.

The rearrangement joins TRBV19 to TRBJ2-3; 15 bases match TRBD2. Germline V gene lookup returns CDR1 LNHDA and CDR2 SQIVND (reference sequence). After removal of 5 bases from V and 5 bases from J, the junction contained 2 bases not matched to a gene. There are 15 residues in the CDR3. The CDR3: CASSPGLAGGDTQYF. For the CDR3, the DNA is TGTGCCAGTAGTCCGGGACTAGCGGGGGGAGATACGCAGTATTTT. Using reference TRBV19 and TRBJ2-3 for the parts outside the CDR3, the full variable domain is DGGITQSPKYLFRKEGQNVTLSCEQNLNHDAMYWYRQDPGQGLRLIYYSQIVNDFQKGDIAEGYSVSREKKESFPLTVTSAQKNPTAFYLCASSPGLAGGDTQYFGPGTRLTVL.

The chain has TRBV15 and TRBJ2-1; TRBD1 aligns across 12 bases. The CDR3 covers 15 residues. V shed 4 bases, J shed 4 bases, and the junction held 2 bases outside the gene matches. CDR1 LNHNV and CDR2 YYDKDF come from the germline V gene (reference sequence). CDR3 coding DNA: TGTGCCACCAGCAAGGGACAGGGGGCTTACAATGAGCAGTTCTTC. This encodes CATSKGQGAYNEQFF.

This chain connects TRBV6-1 to TRBJ1-3; TRBD1 agrees at 7 bases. The V gene's germline CDR1 is MNHNS and CDR2 SASEGT. V lost 1 base, J lost 2 bases, and 5 bases stayed unmatched. This CDR3 comprises 16 residues. CDR3 region: CASSEGDSGPGNTIYF. In DNA, the CDR3 is TGTGCCAGCAGTGAAGGGGACAGTGGGCCTGGAAACACCATATATTTT.

The chain links TRBV5-1 to TRBJ2-7, with TRBD1 identical over 8 bases. The CDR3 consists of 16 residues. V shed 0 bases and J 5 bases; nucleotides not matched to a gene: 10. Looked up from germline, CDR1 is SGHRS and CDR2 is YFSETQ. The chain's CDR3 is CASSLVRRTGYHEQYF. Written as DNA, the CDR3 is TGCGCCAGCAGCTTGGTCAGGCGGACAGGGTATCACGAGCAGTACTTC. Looking up the rest from reference TRBV5-1 and TRBJ2-7 gives the full variable domain: KAGVTQTPRYLIKTRGQQVTLSCSPISGHRSVSWYQQTPGQGLQFLFEYFSETQRNKGNFPGRFSGRQFSNSRSEMNVSTLELGDSALYLCASSLVRRTGYHEQYFGPGTRLTVT.

V usage is TRBV19 and J usage is TRBJ1-1; 7 nucleotides align to TRBD1. CDR1 LNHDA and CDR2 SQIVND come from the germline V gene (reference sequence). V dropped 4 bases and J dropped 3; count of bases not matched to a gene: 2. The CDR3 runs to 13 residues. The CDR3 protein is CASSTGQYTEAFF. In DNA, the CDR3 is TGTGCCAGTAGTACGGGACAGTACACTGAAGCTTTCTTT.

The rearrangement uses TRBV5-4 and TRBJ1-1; weak D call: TRBD1 (6 bases). The V end lost 0 bases, the J end lost 4 bases, and 10 bases lay between the germline ends. Germline V CDR1 and CDR2: SGHNT, YYREEE (reference sequence). The CDR3 is 14 residues long. This CDR3 is CASSLDRAVTEAFF. Written as DNA, the CDR3 is TGTGCCAGCAGCTTGGACAGGGCCGTCACTGAAGCTTTCTTT.

This rearrangement joins TRBV5-4 to TRBJ2-1; 9 bases are shared with TRBD1. V trimming: 4 bases; J trimming: 4 bases; junction bases outside the gene matches: 6. The germline gives CDR1 SGHNT, CDR2 YYREEE (reference sequence). The CDR3 sequence is 15 residues long. CDR3 residues: CASSADRGEYNEQFF. For the CDR3, the DNA is TGTGCCAGCAGCGCGGACAGGGGAGAATACAATGAGCAGTTCTTC.

This clone showed up just a few times. This chain links TRBV6-5 with TRBJ2-7; D ambiguous. V was shortened by 0 bases and J by 2 bases, with 8 bases between the two germline ends. The CDR3 spans 14 residues. Germline V gene data show CDR1 as MNHEY and CDR2 as SVGAGI. The CDR3 region is CASSYSRSTYEQYF. The CDR3 coding sequence is TGTGCCAGCAGTTACTCACGCAGTACCTACGAGCAGTACTTC.

The chain joins TRBV6-1 to TRBJ2-5, with 11 bases identical to TRBD2. The V segment lost 6 bases and the J segment 13 bases; nucleotides outside the gene matches: 4. The length of the CDR3 is 11 residues. Germline V lookup: CDR1 MNHNS, CDR2 SASEGT. The CDR3 loop is CASSPGTSGYF. In DNA, the CDR3 is TGTGCCAGCAGCCCCGGGACTAGCGGGTACTTC.

The chain joins TRBV5-1 to TRBJ2-3, with 10 nucleotides matching TRBD2. The V and J ends lost 6 bases and 2 bases, in that order; junction bases with no gene match: 12. Germline assignment: CDR1 SGHRS and CDR2 YFSETQ. The CDR3 spans 17 residues. This CDR3 reads CASTLPGTSASTDTQYF. For the CDR3, the DNA is TGCGCCAGCACGTTACCCGGGACTAGCGCCTCCACAGATACGCAGTATTTT.

This chain links TRBV28 with TRBJ1-5; TRBD1 is a possible D gene (6 bases). The V and J ends lost 9 bases and 7 bases respectively, with 7 bases between them. The CDR3 has 10 amino acids. Germline CDR1 reads MDHEN; CDR2 reads SYDVKM. CDR3 coding DNA: TGTGCCAGTGGACAGCAGCCCCAGCATTTT. This codes for CASGQQPQHF. Full variable domain (outside the CDR3, taken from reference TRBV28 and TRBJ1-5): DVKVTQSSRYLVKRTGEKVFLECVQDMDHENMFWYRQDPGLGLRLIYFSYDVKMKEKGDIPEGYSVSREKKERFSLILESASTNQTSMYLCASGQQPQHFGDGTRLSIL.

The chain recombines TRBV30 with TRBJ1-5; TRBD1 might be the D (6 bases). The CDR3 runs 13 residues. Looked up from germline, CDR1 is GTSNPN and CDR2 is SVGIG (reference sequence). Trimming removed 1 base from V and 7 bases from J, with 11 bases in between. CDR3 protein: CAWSGQVGQPQHF. CDR3 bases: TGTGCCTGGAGTGGACAGGTCGGCCAGCCCCAGCATTTT.

The gene calls are TRBV11-2 and TRBJ1-4, with D maybe TRBD1 (6 bases). There are 15 residues in the CDR3. The germline V gene has CDR1 SGHAT and CDR2 FQNNGV. V gave up 4 bases and J gave up 4 bases, with 13 bases separating them. Here the CDR3 reads CASSSRQDLNEKLFF. The CDR3, as DNA: TGTGCCAGCAGCTCTCGACAGGATCTTAATGAAAAACTGTTTTTT.

The chain employs TRBV6-1 and TRBJ1-1, with no clear D. Per the germline V gene, CDR1 is MNHNS and CDR2 is SASEGT. The CDR3 loop spans 14 amino acids. V shed 3 bases and J shed 3 bases, with 11 bases lying between them. The CDR3 DNA is TGTGCCAGCAGTGACGAGGAGTGGGACACTGAAGCTTTCTTT. Amino acid sequence: CASSDEEWDTEAFF.

This chain joins TRBV5-1 and TRBJ2-5; 7 positions agree with TRBD2. The V gene end was trimmed by 0 bases and the J gene end by 2 bases; junction bases not matched to a gene: 10. This CDR3 spans 17 amino acids. Germline loops: CDR1 SGHRS, CDR2 YFSETQ. The chain's CDR3 is CASSLARWEGRQETQYF. CDR3 sequence (DNA): TGCGCCAGCAGCTTGGCTCGGTGGGAGGGGCGTCAAGAGACCCAGTACTTC.

V and J are TRBV2 and TRBJ1-1; D not certain. This CDR3 has 14 amino acids. Trimming removed 8 bases from V and 2 bases from J, with 15 bases in between. Germline V gene lookup returns CDR1 SNHLY and CDR2 FYNNEI. The CDR3 nucleotides read TGTGCCAGCTCCCTCGAGCTGATAAACACTGAAGCTTTCTTT. Encoded protein: CASSLELINTEAFF.